The sequence of this T cell receptor (beta chain) was determined in a study of OX40 agonist ivuxolimab in advanced cancers. As to this clone: What it binds is unknown.

Sequenced by immunoSEQ multiplex PCR; TCRdb stores in-frame clones only, minus some. Altogether roughly 120,000 clones are present, 80% to 95% being singletons, with the ten largest covering under 0.95%. Study-level points and caveats: The CD4+ and CD8+ T cells in the blood had expanded clonally by week 6 at 0.1 to 3.0 mg/kg.

This clonotype was obtained from an adult with an advanced solid tumor such as melanoma, head and neck, liver or kidney cancer. This specimen consisted of CD4+ or CD8+ T cells sorted from blood, obtained in a trial of the OX40 agonist ivuxolimab.

CDR3 DNA: TGTGCCAGCAGCTTAGATGGGAGACTAGCGGGTGAGCAGTTCTTC. This encodes CASSLDGRLAGEQFF. The gene calls are TRBV11-2 and TRBJ2-1; TRBD2 matches at 10 bases. The length of the CDR3 is 15 residues. Germline CDR1 and CDR2: SGHAT and FQNNGV. Trimming took 0 bases from V and 9 from J; bases not matched to a gene: 5.